This T cell receptor beta chain was recovered during a study of control samples from healthy donors and cancer patients. Unmatched junction bases numbered 3, after V lost 1 base and J lost 4 bases. The CDR3 runs to 15 residues. CDR1 is LGHDT, CDR2 YNNKEL, per germline (reference sequence). The assay was immunoSEQ multiplex PCR, and TCRdb's table has in-frame clones only and misses some. The sample lists roughly 160,000 clones, 96% occurring once. This rearrangement joins TRBV3-1 (or the pseudogene TRBV3-2) to TRBJ2-1, with 8 nucleotides matching TRBD2. Sequenced input: blood. This clonotype was sampled from a woman between 25 and 40 years old in good health. The chain's CDR3 is CASSQAGGGYNEQFF. The CDR3 bases are TGTGCCAGCAGCCAAGCAGGCGGGGGGTACAATGAGCAGTTCTTC.